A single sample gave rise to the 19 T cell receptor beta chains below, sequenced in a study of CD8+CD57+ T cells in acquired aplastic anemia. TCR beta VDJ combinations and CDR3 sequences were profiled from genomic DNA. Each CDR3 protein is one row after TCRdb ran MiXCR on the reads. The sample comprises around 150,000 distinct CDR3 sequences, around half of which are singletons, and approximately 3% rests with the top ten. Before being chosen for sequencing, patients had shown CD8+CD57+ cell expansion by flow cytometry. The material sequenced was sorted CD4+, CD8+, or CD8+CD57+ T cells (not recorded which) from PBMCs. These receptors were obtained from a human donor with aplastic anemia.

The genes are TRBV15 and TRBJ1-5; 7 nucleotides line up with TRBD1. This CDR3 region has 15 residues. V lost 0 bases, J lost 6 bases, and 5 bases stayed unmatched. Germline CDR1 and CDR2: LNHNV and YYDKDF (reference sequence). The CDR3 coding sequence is TGTGCCACCAGCAGAGACATAGGGGGCGGTCAGCCCCAGCATTTT. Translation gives CATSRDIGGGQPQHF. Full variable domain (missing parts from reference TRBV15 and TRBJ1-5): DAMVIQNPRYQVTQFGKPVTLSCSQTLNHNVMYWYQQKSSQAPKLLFHYYDKDFNNEADTPDNFQSRRPNTSFCFLDIRSPGLGDTAMYLCATSRDIGGGQPQHFGDGTRLSIL.

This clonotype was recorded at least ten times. The CDR3 coding sequence is TGTGCCAGCAAACCCGGTCGGAGCGGGAGGGCCGACGAGCAGTACTTC. Translation: CASKPGRSGRADEQYF. The chain couples TRBV6-1 to TRBJ2-7; 10 bases match TRBD2. Per the germline V gene, CDR1 is MNHNS and CDR2 is SASEGT. The CDR3 sequence is 16 residues long. The J segment lost 5 bases and the V segment lost 7 bases, leaving 14 bases of the junction unmatched.

The CDR3 sequence is CASSTTRSPTGSYEQYF. The CDR3 DNA sequence: TGTGCCAGCAGTACCACCCGAAGCCCTACAGGATCCTACGAGCAGTACTTC. This rearrangement joins TRBV28 to TRBJ2-7, with a possible D match to TRBD1 (5 bases). The CDR3 totals 17 residues. Between the trimmed V and J ends, which lost 5 bases and 1 base, there was a span of 21 bases. Looked up from germline, CDR1 is MDHEN and CDR2 is SYDVKM.

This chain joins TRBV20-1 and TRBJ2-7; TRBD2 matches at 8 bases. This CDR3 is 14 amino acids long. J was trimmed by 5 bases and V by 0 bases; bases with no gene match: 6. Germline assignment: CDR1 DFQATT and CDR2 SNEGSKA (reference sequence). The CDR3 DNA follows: TGCAGTGCTAGAGAGGAAGCGGGGGCCGACGAGCAGTACTTC. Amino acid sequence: CSAREEAGADEQYF.

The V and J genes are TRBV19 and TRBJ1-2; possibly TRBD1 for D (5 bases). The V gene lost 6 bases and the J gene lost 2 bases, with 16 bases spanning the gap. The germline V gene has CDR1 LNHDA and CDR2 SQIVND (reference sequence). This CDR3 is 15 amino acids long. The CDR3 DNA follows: TGTGCCAGTAGCGAAACATTCCAGGGAAACTATGGCTACACCTTC. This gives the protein CASSETFQGNYGYTF.

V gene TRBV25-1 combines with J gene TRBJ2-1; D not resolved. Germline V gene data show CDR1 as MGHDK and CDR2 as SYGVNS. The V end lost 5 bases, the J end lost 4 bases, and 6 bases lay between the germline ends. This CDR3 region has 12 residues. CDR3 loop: CASSHQYNEQFF. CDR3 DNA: TGTGCCAGCAGTCACCAATACAATGAGCAGTTCTTC.

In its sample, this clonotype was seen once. CDR3 sequence: CASSPAFSSGNTIYF. The CDR3 nucleotides read TGTGCCAGCAGCCCCGCGTTTAGCTCTGGAAACACCATATATTTT. The chain combines TRBV7-8 with TRBJ1-3; D call uncertain. The germline gives CDR1 SGHVS, CDR2 FQNEAQ. V was pared by 5 bases and J by 0 bases, with 11 bases between. This CDR3 region has 15 residues.

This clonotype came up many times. The CDR3 DNA reads TGCGCCAGCAGCCAAGATAAAGGGCCAGGGGTATTCGATCAGCCCCAGCATTTT. It codes for CASSQDKGPGVFDQPQHF. This chain links TRBV4-3 with TRBJ1-5; D possibly corresponds to TRBD1 (6 bases). V shed 0 bases and J shed 5 bases, with 20 bases lying between them. The CDR3 has 18 residues. Germline V gene lookup returns CDR1 LGHNA and CDR2 YSLEER.

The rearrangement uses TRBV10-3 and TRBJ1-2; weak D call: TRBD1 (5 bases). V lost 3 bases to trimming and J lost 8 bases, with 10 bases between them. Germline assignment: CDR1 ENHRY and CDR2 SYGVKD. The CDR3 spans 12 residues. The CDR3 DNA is TGTGCCATCAGTGACAGGGCGGAGGGCTACACCTTC. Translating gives CAISDRAEGYTF.

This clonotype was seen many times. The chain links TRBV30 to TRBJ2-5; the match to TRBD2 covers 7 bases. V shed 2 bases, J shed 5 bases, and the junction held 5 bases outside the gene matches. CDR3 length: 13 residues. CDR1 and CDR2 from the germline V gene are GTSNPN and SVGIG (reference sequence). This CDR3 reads CAWSRRAGETQYF. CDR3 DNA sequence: TGTGCCTGGAGTCGCCGAGCGGGGGAGACCCAGTACTTC.

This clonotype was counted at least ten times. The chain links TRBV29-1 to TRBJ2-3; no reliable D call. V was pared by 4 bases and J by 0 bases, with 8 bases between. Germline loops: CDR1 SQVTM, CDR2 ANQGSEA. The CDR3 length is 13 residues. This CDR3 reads CSVVVSSTDTQYF. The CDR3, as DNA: TGCAGCGTTGTGGTATCTAGCACAGATACGCAGTATTTT.

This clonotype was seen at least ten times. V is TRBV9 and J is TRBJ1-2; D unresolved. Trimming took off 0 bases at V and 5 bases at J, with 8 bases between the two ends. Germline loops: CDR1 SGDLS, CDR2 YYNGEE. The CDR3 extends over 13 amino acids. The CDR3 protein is CASSVGVGYGYTF. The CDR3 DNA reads TGTGCCAGCAGCGTAGGGGTGGGGTATGGCTACACCTTC.

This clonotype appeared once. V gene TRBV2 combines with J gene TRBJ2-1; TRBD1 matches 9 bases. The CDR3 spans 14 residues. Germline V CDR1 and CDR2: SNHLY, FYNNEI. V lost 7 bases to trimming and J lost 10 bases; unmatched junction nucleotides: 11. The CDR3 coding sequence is TGTGCCAGCAAATCCGGGACAGGGCTCAACGAGCAGTTCTTC. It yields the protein CASKSGTGLNEQFF.

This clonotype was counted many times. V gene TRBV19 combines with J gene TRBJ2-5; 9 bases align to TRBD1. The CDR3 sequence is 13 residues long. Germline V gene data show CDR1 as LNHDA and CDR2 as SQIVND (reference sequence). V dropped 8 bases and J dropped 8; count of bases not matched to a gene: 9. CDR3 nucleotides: TGTGCCAGTTCCTGGACAGGGGCGGAAACCCAGTACTTC. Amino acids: CASSWTGAETQYF.

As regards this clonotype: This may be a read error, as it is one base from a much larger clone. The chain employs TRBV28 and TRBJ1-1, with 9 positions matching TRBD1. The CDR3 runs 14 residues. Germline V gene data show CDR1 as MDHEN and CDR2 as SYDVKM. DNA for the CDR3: TGTGCCAGCAGTGGACAGGGGTATTACACTAAAGCTTTCTTT. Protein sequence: CASSGQGYYTKAFF.

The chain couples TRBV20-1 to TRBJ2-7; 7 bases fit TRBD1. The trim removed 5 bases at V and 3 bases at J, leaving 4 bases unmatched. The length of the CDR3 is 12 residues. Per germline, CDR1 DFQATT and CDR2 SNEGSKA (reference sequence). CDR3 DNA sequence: TGCAGTGCTTATAGACAGGGCTACGAGCAGTACTTC. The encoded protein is CSAYRQGYEQYF.

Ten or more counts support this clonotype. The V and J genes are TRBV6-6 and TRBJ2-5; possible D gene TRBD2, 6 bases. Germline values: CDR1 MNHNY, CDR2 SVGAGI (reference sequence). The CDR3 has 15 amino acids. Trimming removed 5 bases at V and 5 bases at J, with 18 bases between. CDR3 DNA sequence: TGTGCCAGCAGTAACGGGACTCCTCGAGGGGAGACCCAGTACTTC. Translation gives CASSNGTPRGETQYF.

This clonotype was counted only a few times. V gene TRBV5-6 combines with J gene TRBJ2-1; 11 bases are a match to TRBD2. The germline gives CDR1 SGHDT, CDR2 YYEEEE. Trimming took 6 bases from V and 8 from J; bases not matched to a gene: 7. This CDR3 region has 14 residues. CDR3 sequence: CASTLAGGRDEQFF. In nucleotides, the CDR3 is TGTGCCAGCACCTTAGCGGGAGGGAGAGATGAGCAGTTCTTC.

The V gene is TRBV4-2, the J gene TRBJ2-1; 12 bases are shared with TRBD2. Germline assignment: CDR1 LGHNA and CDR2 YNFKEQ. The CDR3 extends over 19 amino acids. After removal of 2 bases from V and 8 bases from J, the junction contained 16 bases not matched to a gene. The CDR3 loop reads CASSQPLGGLAGGGHEQFF. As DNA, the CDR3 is TGTGCCAGCAGCCAACCTTTGGGTGGGCTAGCGGGAGGGGGCCATGAGCAGTTCTTC.